The 22 T cell receptor beta chains reported below all come from one sample, sequenced in a study of blood T cell repertoires in COVID-19. The table came from immunoSEQ multiplex PCR; TCRdb's copy has only in-frame clones and leaves some out. The sample carries roughly 180,000 clones, roughly 90% recorded once. Source material: peripheral blood. Every receptor here comes from a man aged 65 to 85 with active or convalescent COVID-19.

V and J are TRBV2 and TRBJ1-1; 8 nucleotides match TRBD1. Germline trimming cut 1 base from V and 4 bases from J; bases unmatched to any gene: 11. Germline V gene data show CDR1 as SNHLY and CDR2 as FYNNEI. The CDR3 covers 17 residues. This CDR3 is CASSEVGPGGRGTEAFF. The CDR3 coding sequence is TGTGCCAGCAGTGAAGTGGGCCCAGGGGGCAGGGGCACTGAAGCTTTCTTT.

CDR3 bases: TGTGCCAGCAGTTACAGGTCAGGGAAGGATTCACCCCTCCACTTT. This sequence encodes CASSYRSGKDSPLHF. The chain is built from TRBV6-2 or TRBV6-3 and TRBJ1-6, with D maybe TRBD1 (5 bases). The V end was cut by 2 bases, the J end by 8 bases, with 13 bases between. Per germline, CDR1 MNHEY and CDR2 SVGEGT. The length of the CDR3 is 15 residues.

The gene calls are TRBV20-1 and TRBJ2-2, with D possibly TRBD2 on 5 matching bases. The germline CDR1 and CDR2 sequences are DFQATT and SNEGSKA (reference sequence). This CDR3 has 11 residues. The ends were cut back, 6 bases at V and 8 bases at J, with 10 bases in the middle. The CDR3 nucleotides are TGCAGTGCCACTAGTCTTGGGGAGCTGTTTTTT. It yields the protein CSATSLGELFF.

The V gene is TRBV18, the J gene TRBJ2-2; 7 positions match TRBD1. Germline CDR1 KGHSH, CDR2 LQKENI. CDR3 length: 14 residues. The V gene end was trimmed by 2 bases and the J gene end by 5 bases; junction bases not matched to a gene: 2. The CDR3 coding sequence is TGTGCCAGCTCACCAGCAGGGGGAACCGGGGAGCTGTTTTTT. It encodes CASSPAGGTGELFF.

The chain couples TRBV4-1 to TRBJ1-1, with unresolved D. The length of the CDR3 is 17 residues. From germline, CDR1 is MGHRA and CDR2 YSYEKL. Trimming removed 7 bases at V and 0 bases at J, with 21 bases between. CDR3 DNA sequence: TGCGCCAGCACCACAAGGCCCCACAGCCTTGTGAACACTGAAGCTTTCTTT. Translation gives CASTTRPHSLVNTEAFF.

This chain connects TRBV10-2 to TRBJ1-1; D possibly corresponds to TRBD1 (6 bases). Trimming left V 6 bases short and J 1 base short, with 15 bases between. Germline CDR1 is WSHSY and CDR2 is SAAADI. The CDR3 runs to 15 residues. The CDR3 protein is CASSDPGQPNTEAFF. CDR3 DNA sequence: TGCGCCAGCAGCGATCCGGGACAACCGAACACTGAAGCTTTCTTT.

This clone was seen many times. V is TRBV4-1 and J is TRBJ2-7, with 9 bases that match TRBD2. V was pared by 3 bases and J by 0 bases, with 12 bases of the junction left unmatched. Germline V gene sequence: CDR1 MGHRA, CDR2 YSYEKL. The CDR3 contains 18 residues. The CDR3 protein is CASSQSPVSSGNSYEQYF. The CDR3 nucleotides read TGCGCCAGCAGCCAGTCCCCTGTGTCTAGCGGGAACTCCTACGAGCAGTACTTC.

The V call is TRBV11-3, the J call TRBJ2-1; a weak D match, TRBD1 (6 bases). The CDR3 covers 12 residues. From germline, CDR1 is SGHNT and CDR2 YENEEA. V was shortened by 1 base and J by 9 bases, with 7 bases between the two germline ends. CDR3 loop: CASSLVGAEQFF. The CDR3 nucleotides are TGTGCCAGCAGCTTAGTGGGGGCTGAGCAGTTCTTC.

The gene calls are TRBV3-1 (or the pseudogene TRBV3-2) and TRBJ2-7, with D uncertain. V was cut by 0 bases and J by 5 bases, with 14 bases left in between. This CDR3 comprises 15 residues. Germline V CDR1 and CDR2: LGHDT, YNNKEL (reference sequence). CDR3 sequence reads: CASSQDSGLVHEQYF. In DNA form, the CDR3 reads TGTGCCAGCAGCCAAGATAGTGGTTTGGTCCACGAGCAGTACTTC.

This clone showed up just once. The V gene is TRBV9, the J gene TRBJ1-1; 8 bases are shared with TRBD1. Losses at the gene ends were 4 bases for V and 5 bases for J; bases not matched to a gene: 7. CDR1 and CDR2 from the germline V gene are SGDLS and YYNGEE. The CDR3 is made up of 14 amino acids. The CDR3, as DNA: TGTGCCAGCAGCCCTCAGACAGGGGATACTGAAGCTTTCTTT. Residues: CASSPQTGDTEAFF.

DNA of the CDR3: TGTGCCACCAGCCTAGGGGGGGAATGGTATAATTCACCCCTCCACTTT. It specifies CATSLGGEWYNSPLHF. This rearrangement joins TRBV15 to TRBJ1-6, with D perhaps matching TRBD1 (6 bases). CDR1 and CDR2 from the germline V gene are LNHNV and YYDKDF (reference sequence). V dropped 5 bases and J dropped 4 bases, with 15 bases sitting between them. CDR3 length: 16 amino acids.

The CDR3 sequence is CASSEAFGRGNTEAFF. Here the CDR3 DNA reads TGTGCCAGCAGTGAAGCTTTCGGCAGGGGAAACACTGAAGCTTTCTTT. The chain couples TRBV6-1 to TRBJ1-1, with D maybe TRBD1 (6 bases). Germline CDR1 is MNHNS and CDR2 is SASEGT. The CDR3 contains 16 residues. The V end was cut by 0 bases, the J end by 2 bases, with 13 bases between.

This clone was observed a handful of times. This rearrangement joins TRBV7-3 to TRBJ1-2; D gene unclear. V dropped 4 bases and J dropped 7 bases, with 13 bases sitting between them. The CDR3 runs to 13 residues. Looked up from germline, CDR1 is SGHTA and CDR2 is FQGTGA. The CDR3 protein is CASSSNSDLGYTF. The CDR3 DNA is TGTGCCAGCAGCTCGAACAGTGATCTTGGCTACACCTTC.

The CDR3 coding sequence is TGTGCCAGCAGCCAAGAACAGGGGTATGGCTACACCTTC. Translating gives CASSQEQGYGYTF. The chain employs TRBV3-1 (or the pseudogene TRBV3-2) and TRBJ1-2; 7 bases agree with TRBD1. J gave up 5 bases and V 0 bases, and 0 bases lay outside the gene matches. The CDR3 runs 13 residues. Germline V gene lookup returns CDR1 LGHDT and CDR2 YNNKEL (reference sequence).

The chain carries TRBV12-5 and TRBJ1-1; no clear D. CDR1 and CDR2 from the germline V gene are LGHNT and FRNRAP. This CDR3 contains 16 residues. Deletions cut 1 base from V and 0 bases from J, with 12 bases between. For the CDR3, the DNA is TGTGCTAGTGGTTTGGCAGGAGGCGCGATGAACACTGAAGCTTTCTTT. Translated: CASGLAGGAMNTEAFF.

This chain uses TRBV18 with TRBJ2-2; 11 nucleotides agree with TRBD2. In germline, CDR1 is KGHSH, CDR2 LQKENI. Losses at the gene ends were 4 bases for V and 4 bases for J; bases not matched to a gene: 5. The CDR3 consists of 16 residues. CDR3 coding DNA: TGTGCCAGCTCACTACTAGCGGGGGCCATCACCGGGGAGCTGTTTTTT. Translating gives CASSLLAGAITGELFF.

This rearrangement joins TRBV15 to TRBJ2-7; no definite D call. Germline CDR1 reads LNHNV; CDR2 reads YYDKDF (reference sequence). The CDR3 length is 14 residues. Trimming stripped 1 base from V and 1 base from J, with 8 bases between. As DNA, the CDR3 is TGTGCCACCAGCAGAGTTGGCTCATCCTACGAGCAGTACTTC. Its translation is CATSRVGSSYEQYF.

This clone was seen only a few times. The CDR3 sequence: CASSFGGSSPLHF. The CDR3 DNA sequence: TGTGCCAGCAGCTTTGGGGGCAGTTCACCCCTCCACTTT. J is TRBJ1-6 and V is TRBV7-9; perhaps TRBD1 as D (6 bases). The CDR3 is 13 amino acids. Germline CDR1 and CDR2: SEHNR and FQNEAQ (reference sequence). Trimming left V 3 bases short and J 9 bases short, with 9 bases between.

The chain employs TRBV7-8 and TRBJ1-5; no clear D gene. The CDR3 loop spans 12 amino acids. V lost 4 bases, J lost 7 bases, and 8 bases lay in between. Looked up from germline, CDR1 is SGHVS and CDR2 is FQNEAQ. The CDR3 sequence is CASSSPFQPQHF. The CDR3 region has the DNA TGTGCCAGCAGCTCCCCTTTCCAGCCCCAGCATTTT.

The chain carries TRBV12-3 or TRBV12-4 and TRBJ1-6, with a tentative D call TRBD1 (5 bases). V was cut by 6 bases and J by 8 bases, with 11 bases left in between. The CDR3 consists of 13 residues. The CDR3: CASSRGVYSPLHF. As DNA, the CDR3 is TGTGCCAGCAGCCGGGGGGTCTATTCACCCCTCCACTTT.

This clone appeared once. This sequence joins TRBV19 and TRBJ1-2; 11 bases map to TRBD1. V lost 8 bases to trimming and J lost 2 bases; unmatched junction nucleotides: 7. The germline V gene has CDR1 LNHDA and CDR2 SQIVND (reference sequence). CDR3 size: 15 residues. In nucleotides, the CDR3 is TGTGCCAGTGAAACGGGACAGGGGGTGAACTATGGCTACACCTTC. Translating it yields CASETGQGVNYGYTF.

This chain joins TRBV19 and TRBJ1-6, with 7 bases matching TRBD1. CDR3 length equals 19 residues. From germline, CDR1 is LNHDA and CDR2 SQIVND (reference sequence). Trimming removed 7 bases from V and 0 bases from J; junction bases left unmatched: 15. CDR3 nucleotide sequence: TGTGCCAGTAAATCAGGGGGTAAGGGAGAAAGCTCCTATAATTCACCCCTCCACTTT. This encodes CASKSGGKGESSYNSPLHF.